This T cell receptor beta chain is drawn from a study of T cells after yellow fever vaccination. TCRdb reanalysed the 5' RACE reads using MiXCR and keeps one entry per CDR3 protein. The profile shows roughly 340,000 distinct CDR3 sequences, under 5% of them singletons. This clonotype was observed at least ten times. Germline V gene data show CDR1 as SGHTA and CDR2 as FQGNSA. This CDR3 is built from 13 residues. Trimming cost V 4 bases and J 4 bases, with 10 bases left between them. This clonotype was obtained from a man between 18 and 35 years old who received the YFV17D yellow fever vaccine. This specimen consisted of PBMCs, obtained 5 days after the yellow fever booster vaccination. The J gene is TRBJ2-5, the V gene TRBV7-2; the D gene is possibly TRBD1 (5 bases). CDR3 DNA sequence: TGTGCCAGCAGCTGGGGCACTGGAGAGACCCAGTACTTC. This translates into CASSWGTGETQYF. Drawing the rest from reference TRBV7-2 and TRBJ2-5, the complete variable domain is GAGVSQSPSNKVTEKGKDVELRCDPISGHTALYWYRQSLGQGLEFLIYFQGNSAPDKSGLPSDRFSAERTGGSVSTLTIQRTQQEDSAVYLCASSWGTGETQYFGPGTRLLVL.